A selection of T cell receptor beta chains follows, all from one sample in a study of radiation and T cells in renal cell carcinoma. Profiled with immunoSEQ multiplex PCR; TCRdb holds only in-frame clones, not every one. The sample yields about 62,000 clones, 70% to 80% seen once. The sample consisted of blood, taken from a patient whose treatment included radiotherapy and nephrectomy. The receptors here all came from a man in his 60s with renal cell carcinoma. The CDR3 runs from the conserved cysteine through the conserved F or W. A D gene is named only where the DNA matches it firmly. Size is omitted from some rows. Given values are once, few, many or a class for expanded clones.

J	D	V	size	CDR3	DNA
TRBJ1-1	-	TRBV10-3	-	CAISDSTAAAAEAFF	TGTGCCATCAGTGACTCTACCGCAGCGGCGGCTGAAGCTTTCTTT
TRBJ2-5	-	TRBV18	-	CASSPPIPIYPETQYF	TGTGCCAGCTCACCACCAATACCGATATACCCGGAGACCCAGTACTTC
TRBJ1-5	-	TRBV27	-	CASSLRGVDNQPQHF	TGTGCCAGCAGTTTACGCGGGGTCGACAATCAGCCCCAGCATTTT
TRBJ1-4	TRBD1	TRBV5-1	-	CASSSTGATNEKLFF	TGCGCCAGCAGCTCGACAGGGGCGACTAATGAAAAACTGTTTTTT
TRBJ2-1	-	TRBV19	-	CASSRSTGSNEQFF	TGTGCCAGTAGCCGGAGTACAGGGAGTAATGAGCAGTTCTTC
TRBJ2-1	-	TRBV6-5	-	CASSYSSGVNEQFF	TGTGCCAGCAGTTACTCGAGCGGAGTCAATGAGCAGTTCTTC
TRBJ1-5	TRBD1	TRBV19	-	CASSYDRETQPQHF	TGTGCCAGTAGTTACGACAGGGAAACTCAGCCCCAGCATTTT
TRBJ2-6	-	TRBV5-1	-	CASSLVGGPGANVLTF	TGCGCCAGCAGCTTGGTCGGGGGCCCTGGGGCCAACGTCCTGACTTTC
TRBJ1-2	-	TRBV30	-	CAWSWGGCGYTF	TGTGCCTGGAGCTGGGGGGGCTGTGGCTACACCTTC
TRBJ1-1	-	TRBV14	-	CASRIYGGMNTEAFF	TGTGCCAGCAGGATATACGGGGGTATGAACACTGAAGCTTTCTTT
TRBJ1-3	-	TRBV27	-	CASSLAPPLGANTIYF	TGTGCCAGCAGTTTAGCCCCTCCACTGGGGGCAAACACCATATATTTT
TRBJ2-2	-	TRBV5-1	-	CASSLGNTGELFF	TGCGCCAGCAGCTTGGGAAACACCGGGGAGCTGTTTTTT
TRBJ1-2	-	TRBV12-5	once	CASGLPSLGKSYGYTF	TGTGCTAGTGGTTTGCCCTCGTTGGGAAAGAGCTATGGCTACACCTTC
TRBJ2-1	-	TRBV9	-	CASSVGVFGLEQFF	TGTGCCAGCAGCGTAGGTGTATTCGGTCTGGAGCAGTTCTTC
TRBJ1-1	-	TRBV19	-	CASRLTGPLDTEAFF	TGTGCCAGTAGGCTTACAGGTCCTCTGGACACTGAAGCTTTCTTT
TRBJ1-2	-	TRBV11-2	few	CASSLGRVNYGYTF	TGTGCCAGCAGCCTTGGACGGGTTAACTATGGCTACACCTTC
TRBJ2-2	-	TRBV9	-	CASSAGRMNTGELFF	TGTGCCAGCAGCGCCGGACGGATGAACACCGGGGAGCTGTTTTTT
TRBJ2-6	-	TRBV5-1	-	CASRAGYSFWGANVLTF	TGCGCCAGCAGGGCGGGATACTCCTTCTGGGGGGCCAACGTCCTGACTTTC
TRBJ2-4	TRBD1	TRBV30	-	CAWSEGQVDKNIQYF	TGTGCCTGGAGCGAGGGACAGGTCGACAAAAACATTCAGTACTTC
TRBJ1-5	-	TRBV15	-	CATSRDYSNQPQHF	TGTGCCACCAGCAGAGATTATAGCAATCAGCCCCAGCATTTT
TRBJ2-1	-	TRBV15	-	CATSREIQGNEQFF	TGTGCCACCAGCAGAGAGATTCAGGGAAATGAGCAGTTCTTC
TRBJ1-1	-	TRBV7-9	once	CASSLWVGSMNTEAFF	TGTGCCAGCAGCTTATGGGTGGGCAGCATGAACACTGAAGCTTTCTTT
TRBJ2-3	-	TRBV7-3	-	CASSLDLSTDTQYF	TGTGCCAGCAGCTTGGACCTAAGCACAGATACGCAGTATTTT
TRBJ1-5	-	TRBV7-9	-	CASSLGGPQHF	TGTGCCAGCAGCTTGGGAGGGCCCCAGCATTTT
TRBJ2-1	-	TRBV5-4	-	CASRRGGYNEQFF	TGTGCCAGCAGACGTGGGGGGTACAATGAGCAGTTCTTC
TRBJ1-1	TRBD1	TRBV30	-	CAWKGGDRGYTEAFF	TGTGCCTGGAAGGGCGGGGACAGGGGATACACTGAAGCTTTCTTT
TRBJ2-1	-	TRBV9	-	CASSVAAPALNNEQFF	TGTGCCAGCAGCGTAGCTGCCCCAGCTCTGAACAATGAGCAGTTCTTC
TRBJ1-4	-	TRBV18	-	CASSPGRANEKLFF	TGTGCCAGCTCACCAGGAAGAGCTAATGAAAAACTGTTTTTT
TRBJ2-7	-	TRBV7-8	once	CASSLRLGGSYEQYF	TGTGCCAGCAGCTTAAGGCTGGGGGGCTCCTACGAGCAGTACTTC
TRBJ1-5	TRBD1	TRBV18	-	CASSPGTGYTSNQPQHF	TGTGCCAGCTCACCTGGGACAGGGTATACGAGCAATCAGCCCCAGCATTTT
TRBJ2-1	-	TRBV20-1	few	CSAQPYNEQFF	TGCAGTGCTCAACCATACAATGAGCAGTTCTTC
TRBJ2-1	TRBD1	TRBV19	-	CASKFSDRNYNEQFF	TGTGCCAGTAAGTTCTCGGACAGGAACTACAATGAGCAGTTCTTC
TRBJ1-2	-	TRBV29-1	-	CSVREQSLYGYTF	TGCAGCGTTAGAGAACAGAGCCTTTATGGCTACACCTTC
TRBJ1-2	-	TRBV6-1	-	CASSEYGAGHYGYTF	TGTGCCAGCAGTGAATACGGAGCCGGGCACTATGGCTACACCTTC
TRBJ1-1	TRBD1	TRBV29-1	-	CSGGQGTEAFF	TGCAGCGGGGGACAGGGCACTGAAGCTTTCTTT
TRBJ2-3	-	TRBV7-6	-	CASSSPWTASTDTQYF	TGTGCCAGCAGCTCCCCATGGACGGCTAGCACAGATACGCAGTATTTT
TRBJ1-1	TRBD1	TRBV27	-	CASSLYGGTGLLF	TGTGCCAGCAGTTTATACGGCGGGACAGGGCTACTCTTT